The present T cell receptor (beta chain) was sequenced within a study of cytomegalovirus exposure and HLA in healthy donors. Study-wide context: The 90 to 150 validation repertoires used a platform that matched the one used for the roughly 700 first-cohort repertoires, as a later analysis reported. Whole-study results and caveats: The CMV antigen specificity of a few CMV-associated chains was confirmed through in vitro analysis.

CDR3 length: 16 residues. The germline V gene encodes CDR1 SGHNT and CDR2 YYREEE (reference sequence). The germline V and J ends were trimmed by 0 bases and 0 bases, with 10 bases remaining between them. As regards this clone: The antigen is unknown.

Sequencing used immunoSEQ multiplex PCR; TCRdb keeps in-frame clones, though not all of them. The repertoire consists of approximately 230,000 clones, with approximately 84% occurring once and the leading ten covering 12%. The sequencing sample was made of PBMCs. The sequence was collected from a man aged 18 to 30 in good health and CMV-seropositive. The rearrangement uses TRBV5-4 and TRBJ2-1, with D possibly TRBD1 on 6 matching bases. The CDR3 region is CASSLAGTYSYNEQFF. The CDR3 DNA follows: TGTGCCAGCAGCTTGGCCGGGACATACTCCTACAATGAGCAGTTCTTC. Full variable domain (rest looked up from reference TRBV5-4 and TRBJ2-1): ETGVTQSPTHLIKTRGQQVTLRCSSQSGHNTVSWYQQALGQGPQFIFQYYREEENGRGNFPPRFSGLQFPNYSSELNVNALELDDSALYLCASSLAGTYSYNEQFFGPGTRLTVL.